This T cell receptor (beta chain) was captured in a study of response to subunit inactivated influenza vaccine. Study findings and constraints: The authors suggested that every seasonal influenza vaccination recruits few new T cells.

Via MiXCR, TCRdb re-called the RT-PCR reads, giving one row per CDR3 protein. The sample contains about 700,000 distinct CDR3 sequences, over 11% of which appear only once. This clonotype was recorded at least ten times. The antigen is undetermined. V was shortened by 4 bases and J by 5 bases, with 10 bases between the two germline ends. The CDR3 contains 12 residues. CDR1 is SGHRS, CDR2 YFSETQ, per germline. This chain uses TRBV5-1 with TRBJ2-7, with D perhaps TRBD2 (5 bases). The source was PBMCs from blood, collected 14 to 15 days before vaccination. The clonotype was recovered from a man between 45 and 60 years old who received an inactivated influenza vaccine. The CDR3 protein is CASSLYGDEQYF. For the CDR3, the DNA is TGCGCCAGCAGCCTGTACGGGGACGAGCAGTACTTC.